These 28 T cell receptor beta chains came from one sample sequenced in a study of T cell repertoires in aging, cancer and after chemotherapy. Rearranged V-D-J TRB sequences were amplified with a mixed TRB-A/B primer pool. Via MiXCR, TCRdb re-called the multiplex PCR reads, giving one row per CDR3 protein. In the table there are over 2,000 distinct CDR3 sequences, around 24% of which are singletons. Peripheral blood genomic DNA, not sorted cells or RNA, was the template. Material: blood. Every receptor here comes from a human donor with a solid tumor.

By share, this clonotype ranks as medium-sized (0.01 to 0.1%). The V call is TRBV6-4, the J call TRBJ2-3; TRBD2 matches 7 bases. This CDR3 has 14 residues. The V segment lost 4 bases and the J segment 0 bases; nucleotides outside the gene matches: 1. From germline, CDR1 is MRHNA and CDR2 SNTAGT. The CDR3: CASSGGGSTDTQYF. CDR3 in DNA: TGTGCCAGCAGTGGCGGGGGTAGCACAGATACGCAGTATTTT.

The gene calls are TRBV20-1 and TRBJ2-7, with 8 bases aligning to TRBD2. The CDR3 length is 15 residues. The germline V gene has CDR1 DFQATT and CDR2 SNEGSKA (reference sequence). The V and J ends lost 0 bases and 3 bases, in that order; junction bases with no gene match: 7. The CDR3 spells CSARDSSGVLYEQYF. The CDR3 DNA reads TGCAGTGCTAGAGACAGTAGCGGGGTTCTCTACGAGCAGTACTTC.

The table lists this clonotype with a few counts. This chain uses TRBV5-1 with TRBJ2-5; D tentatively fits TRBD1 or TRBD2 (5 bases each). The V end was cut by 3 bases, the J end by 1 base, with 10 bases between. This CDR3 contains 14 residues. Germline CDR1 reads SGHRS; CDR2 reads YFSETQ. The chain's CDR3 is CASSSGSAQETQYF. CDR3 sequence (DNA): TGCGCCAGCAGCTCAGGGAGCGCCCAAGAGACCCAGTACTTC.

In this sample, this clonotype turned up a few times. The chain is built from TRBV11-2 and TRBJ2-3, with 8 bases lining up with TRBD2. CDR1 SGHAT and CDR2 FQNNGV come from the germline V gene. The CDR3 is made up of 15 amino acids. V dropped 2 bases and J dropped 5; count of bases not matched to a gene: 6. The CDR3 reads CASSLHGGALDTQYF. CDR3 nucleotide sequence: TGTGCCAGCAGCTTACACGGGGGGGCATTAGATACGCAGTATTTT.

The genes are TRBV20-1 and TRBJ1-2; 8 bases map to TRBD1. Germline CDR1 DFQATT, CDR2 SNEGSKA (reference sequence). After removal of 1 base from V and 7 bases from J, the junction contained 11 bases not matched to a gene. The CDR3 loop spans 15 amino acids. DNA of the CDR3: TGCAGTGCTAGAGGCGATGGGACAGGCTATCGTGGCTACACCTTC. Its protein is CSARGDGTGYRGYTF.

This clonotype is large within its sample. This chain connects TRBV5-4 to TRBJ2-5, with D maybe TRBD2 (5 bases). Germline CDR1 SGHNT, CDR2 YYREEE (reference sequence). The CDR3 is made up of 13 amino acids. Trimming cost V 4 bases and J 0 bases, with 7 bases left between them. Here the CDR3 reads CASSPGNQETQYF. DNA of the CDR3: TGTGCCAGCAGCCCCGGGAACCAAGAGACCCAGTACTTC.

This clonotype was seen a few times. This chain connects TRBV20-1 to TRBJ1-4, with no clear D. This CDR3 has 17 amino acids. Germline CDR1 and CDR2: DFQATT and SNEGSKA (reference sequence). Trimming removed 2 bases at V and 5 bases at J, with 21 bases between. The CDR3 sequence: CSARREVGLGLNEKLFF. The CDR3 coding sequence is TGCAGTGCTAGAAGGGAAGTGGGGTTGGGGTTGAATGAAAAACTGTTTTTT.

In its sample, this clonotype ranks as medium-sized. The chain couples TRBV27 to TRBJ1-6, with TRBD1 matching 10 bases. This CDR3 has 16 amino acids. The ends lost 5 bases at V and 10 bases at J; junction bases unmatched: 11. Germline V gene data show CDR1 as MNHEY and CDR2 as SMNVEV (reference sequence). CDR3 sequence: CASSHPTGGAQSPLHF. The CDR3, as DNA: TGTGCCAGCAGTCACCCGACAGGGGGCGCGCAATCACCCCTCCACTTT.

This clonotype was seen a few times. The rearrangement uses TRBV11-2 and TRBJ2-1; 7 nucleotides agree with TRBD1. With 4 bases clipped from V and 2 bases from J, the junction kept 8 bases outside the gene matches. Germline assignment: CDR1 SGHAT and CDR2 FQNNGV. The CDR3 covers 16 residues. CDR3 protein: CASSSPRGLAYNEQFF. The DNA of the CDR3 is TGTGCCAGCAGCTCCCCCAGGGGGTTAGCCTACAATGAGCAGTTCTTC.

This chain links TRBV27 with TRBJ2-3, with 13 bases identical to TRBD2. CDR3 length: 19 amino acids. V lost 1 base to trimming and J lost 4 bases; unmatched junction nucleotides: 11. In germline, CDR1 is MNHEY, CDR2 SMNVEV (reference sequence). CDR3 region: CASSLFPTSGGAVPDTQYF. The CDR3 bases are TGTGCCAGCAGTTTATTTCCTACTAGCGGGGGGGCCGTCCCAGATACGCAGTATTTT.

This clonotype is labeled as large. J is TRBJ1-2 and V is TRBV6-5; a possible D gene is TRBD1 (5 bases). The CDR3 loop spans 15 amino acids. V shed 7 bases and J shed 0 bases, with 15 bases lying between them. Per the germline V gene, CDR1 is MNHEY and CDR2 is SVGAGI. The CDR3 DNA is TGTGCCAGCACCAGACGGGGCCAAGCTAACTATGGCTACACCTTC. Translated, it gives CASTRRGQANYGYTF.

The rearrangement links TRBV27 to TRBJ2-3; a weak D match, TRBD2 (6 bases). CDR3 length: 16 amino acids. Per the germline V gene, CDR1 is MNHEY and CDR2 is SMNVEV (reference sequence). Trimming removed 6 bases from V and 2 bases from J, with 18 bases in between. CDR3 bases: TGTGCCAGCAGCGTAGATGAGCGGGTTACCACAGATACGCAGTATTTT. Encoded protein: CASSVDERVTTDTQYF.

In this sample, this clonotype is medium-sized. The chain employs TRBV19 and TRBJ1-5; maybe TRBD1 (5 bases). V was pared by 6 bases and J by 5 bases, with 14 bases between. CDR1 and CDR2 from the germline V gene are LNHDA and SQIVND (reference sequence). This CDR3 is built from 14 residues. CDR3 sequence reads: CASRYTGADQPQHF. In DNA form, the CDR3 reads TGTGCCAGTAGATACACAGGCGCCGATCAGCCCCAGCATTTT.

By proportion, this clonotype is medium-sized (0.01 to 0.1%). V is TRBV19 and J is TRBJ2-4, with 10 bases lining up with TRBD1. The CDR3 loop spans 14 amino acids. CDR1 and CDR2 from the germline V gene are LNHDA and SQIVND (reference sequence). V trimming: 6 bases; J trimming: 8 bases; junction bases outside the gene matches: 7. CDR3 loop: CASSRDRGGDIQYF. The CDR3 nucleotides are TGTGCCAGTAGCCGGGACAGGGGAGGGGACATTCAGTACTTC.

This clonotype is judged medium-sized (0.01 to 0.1%). The rearrangement uses TRBV5-4 and TRBJ2-1; 11 bases agree with TRBD2. Looked up from germline, CDR1 is SGHNT and CDR2 is YYREEE (reference sequence). The V segment lost 0 bases and the J segment 6 bases; nucleotides outside the gene matches: 11. The CDR3 is made up of 18 amino acids. The CDR3 region is CASSLAKASGGLVNEQFF. CDR3 nucleotides: TGTGCCAGCAGCTTGGCCAAGGCTAGCGGGGGGCTAGTCAATGAGCAGTTCTTC.

The chain carries TRBV12-3 or TRBV12-4 and TRBJ1-2; perhaps TRBD1 as D (6 bases). The CDR3 sequence is 15 residues long. Trimming removed 6 bases from V and 5 bases from J, with 19 bases in between. In nucleotides, the CDR3 is TGTGCCAGCAGCTCGGGACATAACCGTGGGTATGGCTACACCTTC. Its translation: CASSSGHNRGYGYTF.

Worth noting for this clonotype: This may be a read error: a much more frequent sequence differs by one nucleotide. The chain has TRBV19 and TRBJ2-3; tentatively, D is TRBD2 (5 bases). Per germline, CDR1 LNHDA and CDR2 SQIVND (reference sequence). The CDR3 contains 16 residues. V was cut by 8 bases and J by 4 bases, with 22 bases left in between. The CDR3: CASESTRGSAADTQYF. CDR3 DNA: TGTGCCAGTGAATCCACTCGGGGTTCGGCGGCAGATACGCAGTATTTT.

The chain employs TRBV27 and TRBJ2-2; either TRBD1 or TRBD2 may fit D (6 bases each). This CDR3 has 14 residues. Germline V lookup: CDR1 MNHEY, CDR2 SMNVEV (reference sequence). CDR3 protein: CATRGGPGTGELFF. The CDR3 coding sequence is TGTGCAACCAGAGGGGGGCCTGGCACCGGGGAGCTGTTTTTT.

By sample fraction, this clonotype is medium-sized. This chain joins TRBV20-1 and TRBJ1-3; D is ambiguous. Trimming stripped 5 bases from V and 0 bases from J, with 11 bases between. Germline V gene sequence: CDR1 DFQATT, CDR2 SNEGSKA (reference sequence). This CDR3 has 14 residues. Written as DNA, the CDR3 is TGCAGTGCTGGAACGCACTTCTCTGGAAACACCATATATTTT. Amino acids: CSAGTHFSGNTIYF.

Remarks on this clonotype: A much larger clone is a single base away; this may be a read error. V and J are TRBV20-1 and TRBJ1-2, with a tentative D call TRBD1 (5 bases). CDR3 length equals 13 residues. Germline CDR1 is DFQATT and CDR2 is SNEGSKA (reference sequence). CDR3 coding DNA: TGCATTGCTAGAGATCCGACAGCGCGAGACTACACCTTC. Translation: CIARDPTARDYTF.

This clonotype is medium-sized within its sample. Here the CDR3 DNA reads TGCAGTGCTAGAGATCAGGGTTTCTATGGCTACACCTTC. Encoded protein: CSARDQGFYGYTF. The genes are TRBV20-1 and TRBJ1-2; a possible D gene is TRBD1 (5 bases). Trimming left V 0 bases short and J 4 bases short, with 9 bases between. CDR3 length: 13 residues. Germline CDR1 and CDR2: DFQATT and SNEGSKA (reference sequence).

This clonotype showed up just a few times. V gene TRBV5-1 combines with J gene TRBJ2-2, with D uncertain. Germline assignment: CDR1 SGHRS and CDR2 YFSETQ. This CDR3 has 15 residues. The V end was cut by 1 base, the J end by 6 bases, with 13 bases between. This CDR3 is CASSLTDRLSGELFF. The CDR3 coding sequence is TGCGCCAGCAGCTTGACGGACCGTTTATCCGGGGAGCTGTTTTTT.

This clonotype rates as medium-sized. The J gene is TRBJ2-2, the V gene TRBV12-3 or TRBV12-4, with TRBD2 identical over 7 bases. This CDR3 spans 15 amino acids. After removal of 4 bases from V and 0 bases from J, the junction contained 2 bases not matched to a gene. CDR3 nucleotide sequence: TGTGCCAGCAGTTACGGACTAGCGAACACCGGGGAGCTGTTTTTT. Translating gives CASSYGLANTGELFF.

This clonotype is a singleton in its sample. The chain has TRBV9 and TRBJ2-1; 14 nucleotides agree with TRBD2. The J segment lost 9 bases and the V segment lost 1 base, leaving 12 bases of the junction unmatched. The length of the CDR3 is 18 residues. CDR1 SGDLS and CDR2 YYNGEE come from the germline V gene. The CDR3 loop is CASSVSSPGTSGGAEQFF. Written as DNA, the CDR3 is TGTGCCAGCAGCGTATCTTCGCCGGGGACTAGCGGGGGAGCTGAGCAGTTCTTC. The whole variable domain, filled in from reference TRBV9 and TRBJ2-1, reads DSGVTQTPKHLITATGQRVTLRCSPRSGDLSVYWYQQSLDQGLQFLIQYYNGEERAKGNILERFSAQQFPDLHSELNLSSLELGDSALYFCASSVSSPGTSGGAEQFFGPGTRLTVL.

By proportion, this clonotype is medium-sized. The chain carries TRBV7-9 and TRBJ2-1, with TRBD2 identical over 7 bases. Germline V gives CDR1 SEHNR, CDR2 FQNEAQ (reference sequence). V gave up 5 bases and J gave up 10 bases; unmatched junction bases: 14. The CDR3 runs 15 residues. CDR3 DNA: TGTGCCAGCAGCCCCCGACTAGCACCTAGGCGAGAGCAGTTCTTC. It translates to CASSPRLAPRREQFF.

V usage is TRBV20-1 and J usage is TRBJ2-1; D is ambiguous. The CDR3 covers 16 residues. The V gene's germline CDR1 is DFQATT and CDR2 SNEGSKA (reference sequence). Trimming took 0 bases from V and 4 from J, leaving 16 bases between them. CDR3 DNA sequence: TGCAGTGCTAGAGATAGCAGCGCGACTCTTTACAATGAGCAGTTCTTC. It is translated as CSARDSSATLYNEQFF.

This clonotype is deemed large. The chain carries TRBV29-1 and TRBJ1-2; possible D gene TRBD1, 5 bases. Per the germline V gene, CDR1 is SQVTM and CDR2 is ANQGSEA. The CDR3 covers 16 residues. Trimming left V 0 bases short and J 4 bases short, with 18 bases between. CDR3 in DNA: TGCAGCGTTGAAGAAGAGAAGAGGGACGCAGGCTATGGCTACACCTTC. It encodes CSVEEEKRDAGYGYTF.

The sample holds a few counts of this clonotype. V usage is TRBV12-5 and J usage is TRBJ2-3; TRBD2 matches at 13 bases. This CDR3 is built from 15 residues. Germline CDR1 LGHNT, CDR2 FRNRAP. The trim removed 7 bases at V and 5 bases at J, leaving 6 bases unmatched. The CDR3 loop is CASVSGLAGIDTQYF. CDR3 DNA sequence: TGTGCTAGTGTCTCGGGACTAGCGGGGATAGATACGCAGTATTTT. Drawing the rest from reference TRBV12-5 and TRBJ2-3, the complete variable domain is DARVTQTPRHKVTEMGQEVTMRCQPILGHNTVFWYRQTMMQGLELLAYFRNRAPLDDSGMPKDRFSAEMPDATLATLKIQPSEPRDSAVYFCASVSGLAGIDTQYFGPGTRLTVL.